The clone carrying this TCR beta chain occurred a few times. Its antigen is unknown. Time point described: patch test 1, 2 weeks after DPC sensitization. Treatment noted: therapeutic diphenylcyclopropenone sensitization with weekly scalp DPC. Each patch test followed a blood draw. This record belongs to a study of human T cells and chemical hapten exposure. Study as a whole: Affected patients, primarily female, had alopecia areata, totalis or universalis.

Study conclusions and caveats: Expanded TCRs clustered into significantly more large CDR3 similarity groups than controls, the analysis revealed. Once DPC sensitization occurred, TCRs above 1 in 1000 frequency showed no change.

CDR3 size: 17 residues. The V gene lost 5 bases and the J gene lost 0 bases, with 20 bases spanning the gap. CDR1 and CDR2 from the germline V gene are MDHEN and SYDVKM. TCRdb redid the calling of the RACE reads with MiXCR, one entry per CDR3 protein. The data show more than 65,000 distinct CDR3 sequences, around a third seen once. Sequencing was performed on whole blood, taken in connection with sensitization to the hapten diphenylcyclopropenone (DPC). This chain uses TRBV28 with TRBJ2-7; weak D call: TRBD1 (6 bases). This receptor was obtained from a man between 35 and 55 years old with alopecia areata. Some clones in this sample may be carry-over from other donors' samples. The CDR3 nucleotides read TGTGCCAGCAGTACGTATGAACAGGGTTTCTTCTCCTACGAGCAGTACTTC. Translation gives CASSTYEQGFFSYEQYF.